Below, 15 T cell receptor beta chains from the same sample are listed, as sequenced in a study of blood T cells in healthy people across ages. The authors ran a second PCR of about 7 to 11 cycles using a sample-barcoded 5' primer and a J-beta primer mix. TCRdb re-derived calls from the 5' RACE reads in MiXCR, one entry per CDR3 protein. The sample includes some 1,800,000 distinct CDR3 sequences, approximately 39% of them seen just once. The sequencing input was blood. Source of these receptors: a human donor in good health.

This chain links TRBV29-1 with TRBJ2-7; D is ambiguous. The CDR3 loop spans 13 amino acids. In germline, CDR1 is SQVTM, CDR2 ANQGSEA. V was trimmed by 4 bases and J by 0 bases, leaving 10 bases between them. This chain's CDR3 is CSVAPGDSYEQYF. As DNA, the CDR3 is TGCAGCGTTGCTCCAGGCGACTCCTACGAGCAGTACTTC.

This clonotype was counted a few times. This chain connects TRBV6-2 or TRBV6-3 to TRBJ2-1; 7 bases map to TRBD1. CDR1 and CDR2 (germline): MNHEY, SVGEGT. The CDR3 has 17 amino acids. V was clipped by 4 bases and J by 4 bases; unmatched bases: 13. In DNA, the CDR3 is TGTGCCAGCAGTTTTCCTCCGGGACAGTTAAATTACAATGAGCAGTTCTTC. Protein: CASSFPPGQLNYNEQFF.

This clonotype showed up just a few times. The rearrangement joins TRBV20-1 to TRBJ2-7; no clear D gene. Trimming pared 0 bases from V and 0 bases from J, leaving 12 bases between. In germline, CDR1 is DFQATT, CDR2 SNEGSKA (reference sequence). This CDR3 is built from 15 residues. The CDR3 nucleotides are TGCAGTGCTAGAGATTCCGGTTTAAGCTCCTACGAGCAGTACTTC. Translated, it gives CSARDSGLSSYEQYF.

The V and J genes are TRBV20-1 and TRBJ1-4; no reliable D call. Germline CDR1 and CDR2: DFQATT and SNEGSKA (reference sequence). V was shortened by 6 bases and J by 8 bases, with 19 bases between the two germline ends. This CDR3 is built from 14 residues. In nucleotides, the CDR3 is TGCAGTGCGCTTGAGTATGAACGTGGGGAAAAACTGTTTTTT. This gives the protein CSALEYERGEKLFF.

The chain's CDR3 is CASSQGNSNQPQHF. The CDR3 DNA sequence: TGTGCCAGCAGCCAAGGCAATAGCAATCAGCCCCAGCATTTT. The chain recombines TRBV4-2 with TRBJ1-5; D is unresolved. Per germline, CDR1 LGHNA and CDR2 YNFKEQ. V gave up 1 base and J gave up 0 bases, with 4 bases separating them. The CDR3 covers 14 residues.

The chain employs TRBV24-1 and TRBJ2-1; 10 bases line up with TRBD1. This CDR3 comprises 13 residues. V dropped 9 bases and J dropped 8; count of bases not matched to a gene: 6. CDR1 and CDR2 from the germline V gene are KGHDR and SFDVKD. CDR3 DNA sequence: TGTGCCACCGAGGGACAGGGGTCTGATGAGCAGTTCTTC. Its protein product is CATEGQGSDEQFF.

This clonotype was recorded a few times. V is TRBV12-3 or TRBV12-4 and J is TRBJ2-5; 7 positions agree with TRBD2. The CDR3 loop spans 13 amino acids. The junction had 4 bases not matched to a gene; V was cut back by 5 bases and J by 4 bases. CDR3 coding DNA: TGTGCCAGCAGTGCGACTAGCTCAGAGACCCAGTACTTC. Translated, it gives CASSATSSETQYF.

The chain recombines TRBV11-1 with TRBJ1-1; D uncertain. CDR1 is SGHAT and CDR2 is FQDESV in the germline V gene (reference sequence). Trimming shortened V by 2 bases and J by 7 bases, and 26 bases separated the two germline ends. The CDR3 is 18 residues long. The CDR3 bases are TGTGCCAGCAGCTTAAAATTTTTGTGGACCGACGCGTCCGGTGAAGCTTTCTTT. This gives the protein CASSLKFLWTDASGEAFF.

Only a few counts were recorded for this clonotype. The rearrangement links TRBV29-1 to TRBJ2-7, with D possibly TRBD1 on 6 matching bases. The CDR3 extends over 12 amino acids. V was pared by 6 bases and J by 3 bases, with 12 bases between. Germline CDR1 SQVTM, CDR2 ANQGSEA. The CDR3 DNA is TGCAGCGTCATGGACAGTTACTACGAGCAGTACTTC. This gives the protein CSVMDSYYEQYF.

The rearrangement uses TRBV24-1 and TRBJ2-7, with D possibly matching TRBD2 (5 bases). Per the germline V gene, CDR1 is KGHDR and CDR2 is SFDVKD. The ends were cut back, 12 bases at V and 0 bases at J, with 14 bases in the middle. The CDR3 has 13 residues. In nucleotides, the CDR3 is TGTGCCGCCGGAGGTTCCACCTCCTACGAGCAGTACTTC. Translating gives CAAGGSTSYEQYF.

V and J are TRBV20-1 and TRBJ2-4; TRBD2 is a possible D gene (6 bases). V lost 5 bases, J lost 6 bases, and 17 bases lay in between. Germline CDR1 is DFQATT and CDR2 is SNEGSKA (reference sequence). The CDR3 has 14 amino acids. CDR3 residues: CSAVDPVGGNIQYF. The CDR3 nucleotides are TGCAGTGCTGTCGACCCGGTGGGGGGAAACATTCAGTACTTC.

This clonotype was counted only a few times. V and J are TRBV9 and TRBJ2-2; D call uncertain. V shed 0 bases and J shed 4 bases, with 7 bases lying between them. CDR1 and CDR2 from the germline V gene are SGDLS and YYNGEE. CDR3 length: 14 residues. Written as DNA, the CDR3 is TGTGCCAGCAGCGTAGGCCGGACCACCGGGGAGCTGTTTTTT. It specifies CASSVGRTTGELFF.

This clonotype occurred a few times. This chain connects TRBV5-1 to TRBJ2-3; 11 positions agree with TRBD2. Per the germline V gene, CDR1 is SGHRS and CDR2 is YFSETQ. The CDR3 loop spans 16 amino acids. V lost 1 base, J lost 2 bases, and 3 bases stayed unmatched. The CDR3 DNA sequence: TGCGCCAGCAGCTTGTTTAGCGGGGGGGTCACAGATACGCAGTATTTT. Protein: CASSLFSGGVTDTQYF.

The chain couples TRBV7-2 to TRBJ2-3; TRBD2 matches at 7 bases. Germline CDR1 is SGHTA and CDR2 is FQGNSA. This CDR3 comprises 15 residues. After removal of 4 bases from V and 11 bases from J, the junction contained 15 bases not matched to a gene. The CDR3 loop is CASSSGTTLYNEQYF. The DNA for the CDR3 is TGTGCCAGCAGCTCCGGGACTACACTCTACAATGAGCAGTATTTT.

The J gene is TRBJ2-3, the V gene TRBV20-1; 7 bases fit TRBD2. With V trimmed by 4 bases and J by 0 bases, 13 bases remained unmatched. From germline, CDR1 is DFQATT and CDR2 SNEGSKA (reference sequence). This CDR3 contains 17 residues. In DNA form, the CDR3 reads TGCAGTGCTAACGGACTAGTGGGGGGACCTAGCACAGATACGCAGTATTTT. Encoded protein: CSANGLVGGPSTDTQYF.